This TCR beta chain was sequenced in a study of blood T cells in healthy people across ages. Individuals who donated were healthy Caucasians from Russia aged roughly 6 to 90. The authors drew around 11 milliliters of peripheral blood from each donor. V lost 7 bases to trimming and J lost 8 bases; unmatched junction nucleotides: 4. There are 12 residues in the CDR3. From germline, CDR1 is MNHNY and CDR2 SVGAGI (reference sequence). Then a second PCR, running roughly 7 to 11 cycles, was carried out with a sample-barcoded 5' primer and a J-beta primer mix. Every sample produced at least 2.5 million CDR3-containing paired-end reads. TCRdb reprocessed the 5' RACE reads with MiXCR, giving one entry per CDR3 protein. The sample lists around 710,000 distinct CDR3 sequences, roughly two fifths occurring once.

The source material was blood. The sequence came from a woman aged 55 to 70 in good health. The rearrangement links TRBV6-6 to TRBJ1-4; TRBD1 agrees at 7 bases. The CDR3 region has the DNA TGTGCCAGCACGGGACAGCTCGAAAAACTGTTTTTT. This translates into CASTGQLEKLFF.